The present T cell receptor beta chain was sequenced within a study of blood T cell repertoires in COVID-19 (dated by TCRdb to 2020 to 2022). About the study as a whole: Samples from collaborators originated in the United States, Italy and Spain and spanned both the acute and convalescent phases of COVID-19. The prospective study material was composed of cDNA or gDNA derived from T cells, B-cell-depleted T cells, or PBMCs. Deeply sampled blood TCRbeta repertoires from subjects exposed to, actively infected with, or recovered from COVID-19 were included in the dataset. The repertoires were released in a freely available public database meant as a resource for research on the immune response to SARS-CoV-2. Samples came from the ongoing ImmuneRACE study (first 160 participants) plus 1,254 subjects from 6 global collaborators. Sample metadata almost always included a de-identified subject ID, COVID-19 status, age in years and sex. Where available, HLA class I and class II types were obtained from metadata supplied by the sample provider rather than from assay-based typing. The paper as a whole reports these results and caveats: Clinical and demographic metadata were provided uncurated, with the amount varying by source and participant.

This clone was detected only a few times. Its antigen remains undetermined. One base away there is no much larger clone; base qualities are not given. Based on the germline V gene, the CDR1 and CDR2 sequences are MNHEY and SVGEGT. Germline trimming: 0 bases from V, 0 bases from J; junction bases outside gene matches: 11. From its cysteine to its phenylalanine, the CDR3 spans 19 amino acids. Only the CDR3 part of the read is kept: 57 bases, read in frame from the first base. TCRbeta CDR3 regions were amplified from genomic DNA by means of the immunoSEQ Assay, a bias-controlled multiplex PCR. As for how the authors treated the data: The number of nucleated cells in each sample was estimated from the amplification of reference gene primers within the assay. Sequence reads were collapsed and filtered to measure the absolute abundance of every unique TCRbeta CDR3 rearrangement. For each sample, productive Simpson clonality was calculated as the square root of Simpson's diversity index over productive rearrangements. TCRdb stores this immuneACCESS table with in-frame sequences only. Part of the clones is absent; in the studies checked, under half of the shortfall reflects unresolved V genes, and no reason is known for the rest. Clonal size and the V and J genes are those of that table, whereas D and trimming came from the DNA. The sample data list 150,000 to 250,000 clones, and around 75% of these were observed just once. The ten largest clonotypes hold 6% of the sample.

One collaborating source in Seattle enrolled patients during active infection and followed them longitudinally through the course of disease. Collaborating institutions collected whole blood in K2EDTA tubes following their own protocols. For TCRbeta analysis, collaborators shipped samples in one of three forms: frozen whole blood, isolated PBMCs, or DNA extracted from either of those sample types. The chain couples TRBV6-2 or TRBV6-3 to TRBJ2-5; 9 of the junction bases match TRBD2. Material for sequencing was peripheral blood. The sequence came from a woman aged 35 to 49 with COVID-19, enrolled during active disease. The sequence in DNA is TGTGCCAGCAGTTACTCGAGAGCGGGGGGCCACCACTACCAAGAGACCCAGTACTTC. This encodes CASSYSRAGGHHYQETQYF.